Given below is one T cell receptor (beta chain) in context. The antigen is not known. The use of a sample-barcoded 5' primer and a J-beta primer mix characterized a second PCR of about 7 to 12 cycles. TCRdb analysed the 5' RACE reads with MiXCR anew, one entry per CDR3 protein. Among 1.5 million to 1.9 million distinct CDR3 sequences listed, 42% were seen once. These data are taken from a study of blood T cells in healthy people across ages. Study findings and constraints: Estimated diversity that came from one million T cells was considered an underestimate. Unsorted PBMCs ruled out conclusive naive versus antigen-experienced comparison. For the donors, CMV status was unknown and possibly confounded expanded clonotype changes.

This sequence was found in a woman between 18 and 29 years old in good health. Sequenced input: blood.

CDR3 sequence: CASSGSYEQFF. CDR3 DNA: TGTGCCAGCAGCGGGTCGTATGAGCAGTTCTTC. V usage is TRBV9 and J usage is TRBJ2-1; unclear D gene. V was shortened by 3 bases and J by 8 bases, with 6 bases between the two germline ends. Germline V lookup: CDR1 SGDLS, CDR2 YYNGEE. The CDR3 length is 11 residues.